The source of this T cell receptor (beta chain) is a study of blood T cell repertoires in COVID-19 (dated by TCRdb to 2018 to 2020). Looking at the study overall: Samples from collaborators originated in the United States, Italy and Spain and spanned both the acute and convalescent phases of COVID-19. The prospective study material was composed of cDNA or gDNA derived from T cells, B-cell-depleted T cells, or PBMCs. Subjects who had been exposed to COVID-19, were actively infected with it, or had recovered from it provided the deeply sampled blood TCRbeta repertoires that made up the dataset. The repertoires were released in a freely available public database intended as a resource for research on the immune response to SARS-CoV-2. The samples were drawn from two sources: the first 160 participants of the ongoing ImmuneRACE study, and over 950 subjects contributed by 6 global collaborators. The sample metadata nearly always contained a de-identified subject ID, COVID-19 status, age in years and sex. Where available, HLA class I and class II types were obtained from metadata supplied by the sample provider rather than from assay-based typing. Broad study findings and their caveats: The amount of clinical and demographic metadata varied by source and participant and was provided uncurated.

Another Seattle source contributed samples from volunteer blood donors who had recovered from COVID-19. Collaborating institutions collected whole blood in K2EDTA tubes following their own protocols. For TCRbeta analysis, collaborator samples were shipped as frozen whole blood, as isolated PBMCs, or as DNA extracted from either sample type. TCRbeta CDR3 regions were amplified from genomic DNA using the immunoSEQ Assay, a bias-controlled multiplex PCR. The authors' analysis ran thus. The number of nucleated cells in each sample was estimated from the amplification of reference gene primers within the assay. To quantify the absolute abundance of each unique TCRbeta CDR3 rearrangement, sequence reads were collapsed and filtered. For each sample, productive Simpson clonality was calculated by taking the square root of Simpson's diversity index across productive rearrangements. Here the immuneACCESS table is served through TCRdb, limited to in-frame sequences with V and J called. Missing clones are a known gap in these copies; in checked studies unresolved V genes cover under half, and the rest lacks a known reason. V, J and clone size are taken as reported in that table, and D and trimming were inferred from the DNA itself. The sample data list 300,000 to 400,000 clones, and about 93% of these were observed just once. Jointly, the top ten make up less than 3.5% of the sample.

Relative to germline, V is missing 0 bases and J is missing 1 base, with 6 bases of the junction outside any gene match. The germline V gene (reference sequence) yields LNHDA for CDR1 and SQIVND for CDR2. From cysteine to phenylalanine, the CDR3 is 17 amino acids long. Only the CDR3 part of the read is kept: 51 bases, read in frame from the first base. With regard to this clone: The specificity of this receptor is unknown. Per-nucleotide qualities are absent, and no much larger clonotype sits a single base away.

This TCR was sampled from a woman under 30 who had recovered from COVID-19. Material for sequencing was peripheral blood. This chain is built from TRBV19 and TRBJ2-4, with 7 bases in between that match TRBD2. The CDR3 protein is CASSIDGNGRAKNIQYF. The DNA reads TGTGCCAGTAGTATAGATGGGAACGGGAGGGCCAAAAACATTCAGTACTTC.